This is a list of T cell receptor beta chains from one sample in a study of regulatory T cells in long-lasting Graves disease. MiXCR, applied by TCRdb to the multiplex PCR reads, yields one record per CDR3 protein. Of fewer than 550,000 distinct CDR3 sequences in the sample, about 16% were seen once. These same records also appear under a second study, on T cells in Graves' hyperthyroidism and ophthalmopathy.

Sequenced here: peripheral blood mononuclear cells (PBMCs), sampled at new diagnosis, from a patient treated with antithyroid drugs. The receptors here all came from a woman aged 40-60 years with Graves disease. Each CDR3 is given with its conserved first and last residue. Each record gives: D gene, J gene, clone size, V gene, CDR3 protein, CDR3 DNA. The D gene is left open where the match is weak. Expanded clones are given a class, and other clones once, few, many or no size at all.

TRBD2,TRBJ2-1,-,TRBV5-5,CASSVGVAGGNEQFF,TGTGCCAGCAGCGTGGGGGTAGCCGGGGGGAATGAGCAGTTCTTC
TRBD2,TRBJ2-7,-,TRBV14,CASSQLAAPYEQYF,TGTGCCAGCAGCCAACTAGCGGCCCCCTACGAGCAGTACTTC
-,TRBJ1-1,many,TRBV5-1,CASSLTGQGGNTEAFF,TGCGCCAGCAGCCTCACCGGCCAGGGTGGGAACACTGAAGCTTTCTTT
-,TRBJ1-1,-,TRBV19,CASTILIGQGNTEAFF,TGTGCCAGTACCATCCTTATCGGGCAGGGGAACACTGAAGCTTTCTTT
TRBD2,TRBJ2-3,-,TRBV20-1,CSARDHTSGKDTQYF,TGCAGTGCTAGAGATCATACTAGCGGGAAGGATACGCAGTATTTT
TRBD1,TRBJ2-2,few,TRBV7-8,CASSLGGQGTINTGELFF,TGTGCCAGCAGCTTAGGGGGACAGGGGACGATTAACACCGGGGAGCTGTTTTTT
-,TRBJ1-2,many,TRBV28,CATSSYRPPGEYGYTF,TGTGCCACCTCCTCGTACCGGCCTCCAGGGGAGTATGGCTACACCTTC
-,TRBJ2-1,few,TRBV6-5,CASSYGGARDEQFF,TGTGCCAGCAGTTACGGGGGGGCCAGGGATGAGCAGTTCTTC
TRBD2,TRBJ2-7,-,TRBV27,CASSSPRLAGGTRSYEQYF,TGTGCCAGCAGTTCCCCCCGCCTAGCGGGGGGAACACGTTCCTACGAGCAGTACTTC
TRBD2,TRBJ2-4,-,TRBV7-9,CASSLSGGGGKNIQYF,TGTGCCAGCAGCTTAAGCGGGGGGGGCGGCAAAAACATTCAGTACTTC
-,TRBJ1-1,-,TRBV9,CASSVRLDSEAFF,TGTGCCAGCAGCGTAAGGCTAGACTCAGAAGCTTTCTTT
TRBD1,TRBJ1-5,many,TRBV12-3/TRBV12-4,CASSTGTGANQPQHF,TGTGCCAGCAGTACTGGGACAGGGGCCAATCAGCCCCAGCATTTT
-,TRBJ2-7,-,TRBV6-2/TRBV6-3,CASSYPFGASTLYEQYF,TGTGCCAGCAGTTACCCATTCGGGGCTAGCACCCTCTACGAGCAGTACTTC
-,TRBJ1-1,many,TRBV28,CASSADSSTEAFF,TGTGCCAGCAGCGCTGACAGTTCCACTGAAGCTTTCTTT
TRBD1,TRBJ2-5,many,TRBV7-3,CASSIHLDRAAETQYF,TGTGCCAGCAGCATTCACCTGGACAGGGCCGCAGAGACCCAGTACTTC
-,TRBJ2-7,once,TRBV28,CASHQGPNREQYF,TGTGCCAGCCACCAGGGACCCAACAGGGAGCAGTACTTC
-,TRBJ1-5,-,TRBV6-2/TRBV6-3,CASSEFWGTNQHF,TGTGCCAGCAGTGAATTTTGGGGTACTAACCAGCATTTT
TRBD2,TRBJ2-1,many,TRBV20-1,CSVATSGGAREQFF,TGCAGTGTTGCGACTAGCGGGGGGGCCAGGGAGCAGTTCTTC
TRBD2,TRBJ2-5,-,TRBV12-3/TRBV12-4,CASSLRLAGGYETQYF,TGTGCCAGCAGTTTACGGCTAGCGGGGGGGTATGAGACCCAGTACTTC
-,TRBJ1-4,many,TRBV12-5,CASGKGGTNEKLFF,TGTGCTAGTGGCAAGGGAGGAACTAATGAAAAACTGTTTTTT
-,TRBJ1-3,-,TRBV9,CASSVGGTGNTIYF,TGTGCCAGCAGCGTAGGGGGGACTGGAAACACCATATATTTT
-,TRBJ2-1,many,TRBV6-1,CATAGRSYNEQFF,TGTGCCACCGCAGGGAGGTCCTACAATGAGCAGTTCTTC
TRBD2,TRBJ2-5,many,TRBV7-2,CARLGTRGFIFLGTQYF,TGTGCCAGGCTAGGGACTAGGGGTTTCATTTTTCTCGGGACCCAGTACTTC
TRBD1,TRBJ1-3,many,TRBV28,CASSSGQGANAYF,TGTGCCAGCAGTTCGGGACAGGGGGCTAACGCATATTTT
-,TRBJ2-3,many,TRBV7-2,CASSRPGTQSSDTQYF,TGTGCCAGCAGCCGACCGGGGACTCAGAGCTCGGATACGCAGTATTTT
-,TRBJ2-5,-,TRBV11-2,CASSRGSKETQYF,TGTGCCAGCAGCCGAGGTTCTAAAGAGACCCAGTACTTC
-,TRBJ1-4,-,TRBV29-1,CSVEDLSRGGEKLFF,TGCAGCGTTGAAGATCTGAGCAGGGGTGGCGAAAAACTGTTTTTT
-,TRBJ1-5,few,TRBV12-3/TRBV12-4,CASSPGHLTYNQPQHF,TGTGCCAGCAGCCCGGGACACCTAACATACAATCAGCCCCAGCATTTT
-,TRBJ2-1,-,TRBV28,CASSLRSHFYNEQFF,TGTGCCAGCAGTTTGAGGAGCCACTTCTACAATGAGCAGTTCTTC
TRBD1,TRBJ2-3,many,TRBV7-9,CASSPAGGTQYF,TGTGCCAGCAGCCCAGCAGGGGGTACGCAGTATTTT
TRBD1,TRBJ1-5,many,TRBV4-1,CASSQRDRLNQPQHF,TGCGCCAGCAGCCAGCGGGACAGGCTCAATCAGCCCCAGCATTTT
TRBD2,TRBJ2-5,many,TRBV6-2/TRBV6-3,CASSRLAGAGETQYF,TGTGCCAGCAGTAGACTAGCGGGGGCGGGAGAGACCCAGTACTTC
-,TRBJ2-3,many,TRBV7-9,CASSLEQLATDTQYF,TGTGCCAGCAGCTTGGAACAGCTAGCCACAGATACGCAGTATTTT
-,TRBJ2-4,-,TRBV4-2,CASSQEDRGKNIQYF,TGTGCCAGCAGCCAAGAGGACAGAGGCAAAAACATTCAGTACTTC
-,TRBJ2-5,many,TRBV11-3,CASSPTSNQETQYF,TGTGCCAGCAGCCCTACTAGCAACCAAGAGACCCAGTACTTC
-,TRBJ2-3,many,TRBV27,CASSSRGGAPDTQYF,TGTGCCAGCAGTTCTCGCGGCGGGGCCCCAGATACGCAGTATTTT
-,TRBJ1-1,many,TRBV2,CASSEDQTPRAFF,TGTGCCAGCAGTGAAGACCAAACCCCCAGGGCTTTCTTT
TRBD1,TRBJ2-3,many,TRBV6-5,CASSSGTGASTDTQYF,TGTGCCAGCAGTTCCGGGACAGGGGCTAGCACAGATACGCAGTATTTT
-,TRBJ1-5,many,TRBV6-1,CASSPSWTVSNQPQHF,TGTGCCAGCAGTCCTTCTTGGACAGTTAGCAATCAGCCCCAGCATTTT
-,TRBJ1-4,-,TRBV6-1,CASTTGDRGNEKLFF,TGTGCCAGCACTACGGGGGATAGGGGCAATGAAAAACTGTTTTTT
TRBD1,TRBJ1-6,-,TRBV28,CASRRRQGGPPLHF,TGTGCCAGCAGACGAAGACAGGGGGGACCACCCCTCCACTTT
-,TRBJ2-1,few,TRBV25-1,CASSEPGSRNEQFF,TGTGCCAGCAGTGAACCGGGCTCCCGGAATGAGCAGTTCTTC